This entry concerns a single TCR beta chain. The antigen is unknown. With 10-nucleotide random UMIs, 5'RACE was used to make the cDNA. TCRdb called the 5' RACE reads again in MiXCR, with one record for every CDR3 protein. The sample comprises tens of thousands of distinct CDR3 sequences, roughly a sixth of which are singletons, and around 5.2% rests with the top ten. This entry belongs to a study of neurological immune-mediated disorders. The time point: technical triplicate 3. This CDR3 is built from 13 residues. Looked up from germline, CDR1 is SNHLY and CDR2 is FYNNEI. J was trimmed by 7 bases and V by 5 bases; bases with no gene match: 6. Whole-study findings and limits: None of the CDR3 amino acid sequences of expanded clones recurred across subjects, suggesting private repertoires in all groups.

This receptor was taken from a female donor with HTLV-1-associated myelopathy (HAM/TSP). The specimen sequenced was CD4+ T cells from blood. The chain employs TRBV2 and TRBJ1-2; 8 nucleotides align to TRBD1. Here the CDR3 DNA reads TGTGCCAGCAGTTCGGGACAGGCGTTTGGCTACACCTTC. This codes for CASSSGQAFGYTF.